These T cell receptor beta chains were read from a single sample in a study of shared T cell receptors in the human thymus. Generated by immunoSEQ multiplex PCR, the TCRdb table keeps only in-frame clones and is missing some. The data hold 650,000 to 950,000 clones, with 80% to 90% observed a single time. In addition, the sample was reused for a study of human thymus T cells.

Sequences were obtained from thymocytes. These receptor sequences come from a girl under three years old with a congenital heart defect. The CDR3 runs from the conserved cysteine through the conserved F or W. A D gene is named only where the DNA matches it firmly. Size is stated for part of the rows, as once, few or many counts, or as a class when the clone is expanded.

CDR3 length	V gene	clone size	D gene	J gene	CDR3 protein	CDR3 DNA
10	TRBV2	-	-	TRBJ1-3	CASSKGLRDF	TGTGCCAGCAGTAAAGGACTCAGGGATTTT
16	TRBV4-2	-	TRBD2	TRBJ2-3	CASSQDGTSGEDTQYF	TGTGCCAGCAGCCAGGATGGGACTAGCGGGGAAGATACGCAGTATTTT
14	TRBV15	-	-	TRBJ1-1	CATSRVQGNTEAFF	TGTGCCACCAGCAGAGTTCAGGGGAACACTGAAGCTTTCTTT
15	TRBV5-8	few	-	TRBJ1-2	CASSKNAGRGYGYTF	TGTGCCAGCAGCAAAAATGCAGGGAGGGGTTATGGCTACACCTTC
14	TRBV2	-	-	TRBJ1-1	CASSEEHRNTEAFF	TGTGCCAGCAGTGAGGAACACAGGAACACTGAAGCTTTCTTT
15	TRBV5-1	-	TRBD2	TRBJ2-1	CASSPTGLVYNEQFF	TGCGCCAGCAGCCCCACGGGACTAGTGTACAATGAGCAGTTCTTC
17	TRBV10-3	-	TRBD1	TRBJ1-3	CAIKPLGSQGGPNTIYF	TGTGCCATCAAACCCCTCGGTTCGCAGGGGGGCCCAAACACCATATATTTT
14	TRBV7-2	-	TRBD2	TRBJ2-1	CASSFVLGGEEQFF	TGTGCCAGCAGCTTCGTCTTGGGGGGGGAGGAGCAGTTCTTC
15	TRBV9	-	-	TRBJ1-6	CASSVGEQGPSPLHF	TGTGCCAGCAGCGTAGGTGAACAGGGTCCTTCACCCCTCCACTTT
15	TRBV7-6	-	TRBD1	TRBJ2-2	CASSERTGTTGELFF	TGTGCCAGCAGCGAGAGGACAGGGACCACCGGGGAGCTGTTTTTT
17	TRBV11-2	-	TRBD2	TRBJ2-7	CASSLDGGGGKSYKQYF	TGTGCCAGCAGCCTCGACGGGGGGGGAGGAAAAAGCTACAAGCAGTACTTC
15	TRBV9	-	TRBD1	TRBJ2-3	CASSPRDSSTDTQYF	TGTGCCAGCAGCCCCCGGGACAGCAGCACAGATACGCAGTATTTT
13	TRBV11-2	-	TRBD1	TRBJ2-4	CASSFHRGNIQYF	TGTGCCAGCAGCTTTCACAGGGGGAACATTCAGTACTTC
13	TRBV6-5	few	-	TRBJ1-2	CASSYDSHYGYTF	TGTGCCAGCAGTTACGACAGCCACTATGGCTACACCTTC
19	TRBV5-6	-	TRBD1	TRBJ1-4	CASSLRSGLLGQGFEKLFF	TGTGCCAGCAGCTTGCGTAGTGGACTTTTGGGACAGGGGTTTGAAAAACTGTTTTTT
16	TRBV6-6	-	-	TRBJ1-5	CASRRAYYLINQPQHF	TGTGCCAGCCGCAGGGCCTACTACCTAATCAATCAGCCCCAGCATTTT
15	TRBV7-4	-	TRBD1	TRBJ2-5	CASSLQGARQETQYF	TGTGCCAGCAGCCTACAGGGGGCGCGCCAAGAGACCCAGTACTTC
19	TRBV9	-	TRBD1	TRBJ1-2	CASSDKDRDRVEGNYGYTF	TGTGCCAGCAGCGACAAGGACCGGGACAGGGTCGAGGGTAACTATGGCTACACCTTC
17	TRBV2	-	-	TRBJ2-5	CASSEPDRFPVRKTQYF	TGTGCCAGCAGTGAACCCGACCGATTCCCCGTGAGGAAGACCCAGTACTTC
14	TRBV25-1	few	-	TRBJ1-3	CASSTVEGGNTIYF	TGTGCCAGCAGTACGGTTGAGGGCGGGAACACCATATATTTT
13	TRBV30	-	-	TRBJ1-1	CAWRGDWNTEAFF	TGTGCCTGGAGGGGGGACTGGAACACTGAAGCTTTCTTT
14	TRBV5-1	once	-	TRBJ1-1	CASTPEAENTEAFF	TGCGCCAGCACCCCGGAGGCGGAGAACACTGAAGCTTTCTTT